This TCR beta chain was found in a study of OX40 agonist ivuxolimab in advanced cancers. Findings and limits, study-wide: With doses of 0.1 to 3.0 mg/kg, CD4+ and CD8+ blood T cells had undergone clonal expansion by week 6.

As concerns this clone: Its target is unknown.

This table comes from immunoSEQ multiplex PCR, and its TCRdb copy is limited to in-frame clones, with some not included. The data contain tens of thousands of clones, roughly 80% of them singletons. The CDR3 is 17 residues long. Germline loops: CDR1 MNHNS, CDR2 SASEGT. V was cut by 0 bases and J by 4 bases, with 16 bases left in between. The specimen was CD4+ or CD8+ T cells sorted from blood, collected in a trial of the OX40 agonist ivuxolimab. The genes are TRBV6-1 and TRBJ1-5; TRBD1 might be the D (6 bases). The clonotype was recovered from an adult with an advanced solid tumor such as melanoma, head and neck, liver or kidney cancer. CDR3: CASSEAHGGHGNQPQHF. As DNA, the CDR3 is TGTGCCAGCAGTGAAGCGCACGGGGGCCATGGAAATCAGCCCCAGCATTTT.